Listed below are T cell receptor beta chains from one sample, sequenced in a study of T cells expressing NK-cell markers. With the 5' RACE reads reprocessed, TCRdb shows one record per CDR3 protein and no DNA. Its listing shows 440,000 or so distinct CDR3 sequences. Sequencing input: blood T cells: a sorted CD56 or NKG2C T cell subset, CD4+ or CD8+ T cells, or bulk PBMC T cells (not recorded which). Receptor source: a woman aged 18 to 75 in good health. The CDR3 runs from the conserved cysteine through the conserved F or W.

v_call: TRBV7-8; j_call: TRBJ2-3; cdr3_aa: CASSLAGVSDTQYF
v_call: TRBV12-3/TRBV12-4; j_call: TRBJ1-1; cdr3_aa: CASSSQQDGLGLGEAFF
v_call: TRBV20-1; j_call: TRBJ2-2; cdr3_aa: CSARDRSWEGTGELFF
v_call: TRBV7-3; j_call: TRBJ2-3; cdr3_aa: CASSRQLATTDTQYF
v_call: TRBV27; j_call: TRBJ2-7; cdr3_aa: CASSLAGGTHEQYF
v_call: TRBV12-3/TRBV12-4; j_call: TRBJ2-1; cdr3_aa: CASSSNVGVPGYNEQLF
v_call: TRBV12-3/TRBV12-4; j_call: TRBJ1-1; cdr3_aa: CASSTGTGEAFF
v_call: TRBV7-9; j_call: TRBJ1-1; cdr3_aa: CASSPMGAADTEAFF
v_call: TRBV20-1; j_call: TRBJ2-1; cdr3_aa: CSARAGTGWYNEQFF
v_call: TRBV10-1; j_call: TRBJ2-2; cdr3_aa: CASSGTGTGKAGELFF
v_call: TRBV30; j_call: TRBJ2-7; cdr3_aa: CAWSNLAKTYEQYF
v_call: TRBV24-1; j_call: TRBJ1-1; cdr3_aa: CATSEKIDTEAFF